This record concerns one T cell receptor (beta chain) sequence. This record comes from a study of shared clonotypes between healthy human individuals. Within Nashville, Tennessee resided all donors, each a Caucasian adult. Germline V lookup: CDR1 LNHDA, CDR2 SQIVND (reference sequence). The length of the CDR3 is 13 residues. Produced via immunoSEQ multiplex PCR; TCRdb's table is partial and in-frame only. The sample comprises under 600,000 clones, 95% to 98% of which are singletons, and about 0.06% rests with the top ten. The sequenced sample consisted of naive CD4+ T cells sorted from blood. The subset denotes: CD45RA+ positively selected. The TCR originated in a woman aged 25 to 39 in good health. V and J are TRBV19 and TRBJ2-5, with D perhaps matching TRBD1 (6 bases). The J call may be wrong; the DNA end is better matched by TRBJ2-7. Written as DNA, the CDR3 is TGTGCCAGTAGTAAGGACAGTCCCTACGAGCAGTACTTC. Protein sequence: CASSKDSPYEQYF.